The 7 T cell receptor beta chains reported below all come from one sample, sequenced in a study of cytomegalovirus exposure and HLA in healthy donors listed by TCRdb under 2017. Libraries were constructed by the immunoSEQ multiplex PCR assay. For the multiplex PCR, a mixture combining 60 forward primers for TCR Vbeta segments and 13 reverse primers for TCR Jbeta segments was used. TCRdb limited this immuneACCESS table to in-frame rearrangements with V and J called. A share of clones is missing; checked studies link under half to unresolved V genes, and the rest is unexplained. This sample is represented by some 150,000 clones; 64% of them were singletons. In total, the top ten clones hold approximately 2.5% of the sample. The material sequenced was PBMCs. Receptors originate from a middle-aged woman in good health and CMV-seronegative.

The chain couples TRBV7-9 to TRBJ2-3; a weak D match, TRBD1 (5 bases). From germline, CDR1 is SEHNR and CDR2 FQNEAQ (reference sequence). CDR3 length equals 15 residues. Trimming left V 1 base short and J 0 bases short, with 8 bases between. DNA of the CDR3: TGTGCCAGCAGCTTAGGGGGCACAAGCACAGATACGCAGTATTTT. Amino acids: CASSLGGTSTDTQYF.

This sequence joins TRBV27 and TRBJ2-5, with 8 bases fitting TRBD1. Unmatched junction bases numbered 11, after V lost 7 bases and J lost 7 bases. The length of the CDR3 is 14 residues. The germline V gene has CDR1 MNHEY and CDR2 SMNVEV (reference sequence). CDR3 residues: CASTPDRGGGTQYF. The CDR3 DNA reads TGTGCCAGCACCCCCGACAGGGGAGGTGGGACCCAGTACTTC.

The V gene is TRBV7-9, the J gene TRBJ1-1, with D possibly matching TRBD1 (5 bases). The CDR3 is 15 residues long. V was clipped by 6 bases and J by 4 bases, with 18 bases between them. The V gene's germline CDR1 is SEHNR and CDR2 FQNEAQ (reference sequence). CDR3 DNA: TGTGCCAGCAGACTACATAACAGGTTGGGCACTGAAGCTTTCTTT. It codes for CASRLHNRLGTEAFF.

The chain uses TRBV20-1 and TRBJ2-7, with 7 bases lining up with TRBD1. Germline V CDR1 and CDR2: DFQATT, SNEGSKA (reference sequence). V lost 5 bases, J lost 3 bases, and 1 base stayed unmatched. The CDR3 runs to 11 residues. The CDR3 region is CSAQGDYEQYF. The CDR3 DNA sequence: TGCAGTGCTCAGGGGGACTACGAGCAGTACTTC.

The chain links TRBV29-1 to TRBJ1-2; 10 positions agree with TRBD1. Germline trimming cut 5 bases from V and 5 bases from J; bases unmatched to any gene: 8. This CDR3 has 14 amino acids. Germline lookup yields CDR1 SQVTM and CDR2 ANQGSEA. The CDR3 sequence: CSVRQGADSYGYTF. CDR3 nucleotides: TGCAGCGTTCGACAGGGGGCGGATAGTTATGGCTACACCTTC.

This clone has a handful of counts. The rearrangement joins TRBV18 to TRBJ2-5; no reliable D call. V lost 1 base and J 4 bases, leaving 13 bases between the germline ends. The germline gives CDR1 KGHSH, CDR2 LQKENI. The CDR3 length is 15 residues. The CDR3 region is CASSPQNRVRETQYF. In DNA form, the CDR3 reads TGTGCCAGCTCACCACAGAACCGGGTCCGAGAGACCCAGTACTTC. The whole variable domain, filled in from reference TRBV18 and TRBJ2-5, reads NAGVMQNPRHLVRRRGQEARLRCSPMKGHSHVYWYRQLPEEGLKFMVYLQKENIIDESGMPKERFSAEFPKEGPSILRIQQVVRGDSAAYFCASSPQNRVRETQYFGPGTRLLVL.

The chain links TRBV5-1 to TRBJ1-1; perhaps TRBD1 as D (6 bases). Per the germline V gene, CDR1 is SGHRS and CDR2 is YFSETQ. V gave up 4 bases and J gave up 0 bases, with 10 bases separating them. This CDR3 comprises 14 residues. The CDR3 region is CASSPGTLNTEAFF. CDR3 in DNA: TGCGCCAGCAGCCCAGGGACACTGAACACTGAAGCTTTCTTT.